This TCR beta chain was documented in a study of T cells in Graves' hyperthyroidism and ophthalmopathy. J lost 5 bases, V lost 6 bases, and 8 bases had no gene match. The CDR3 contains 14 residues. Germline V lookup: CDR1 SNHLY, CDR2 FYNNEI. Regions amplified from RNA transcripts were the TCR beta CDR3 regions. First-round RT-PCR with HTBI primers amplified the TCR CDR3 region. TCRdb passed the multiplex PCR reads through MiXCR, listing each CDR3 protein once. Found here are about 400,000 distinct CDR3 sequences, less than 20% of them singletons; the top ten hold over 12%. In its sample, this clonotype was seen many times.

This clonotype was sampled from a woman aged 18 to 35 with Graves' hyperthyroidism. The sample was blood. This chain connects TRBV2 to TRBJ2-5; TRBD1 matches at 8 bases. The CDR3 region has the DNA TGTGCCAGCAGCGGACAGGGTCTGGGGGAGACCCAGTACTTC. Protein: CASSGQGLGETQYF.